Following are 31 T cell receptor beta chains from one sample sequenced in a study of cytomegalovirus exposure and HLA in healthy donors. Both 60 Vbeta primers and 13 Jbeta primers went into the PCR. Clones were sequenced by immunoSEQ multiplex PCR, and TCRdb holds only the in-frame ones, with some missing. The table records about 160,000 clones, less than 80% of them present only once. The material sequenced was PBMCs. These receptors originate from a man between 40 and 49 years old in good health and CMV-seronegative.

The chain has TRBV5-1 and TRBJ2-3, with 7 positions matching TRBD2. CDR3 length equals 12 residues. V dropped 6 bases and J dropped 6; count of bases not matched to a gene: 4. CDR1 and CDR2 (germline): SGHRS, YFSETQ. The CDR3 is CASTPGGDTQYF. CDR3 in DNA: TGCGCCAGCACACCGGGGGGTGATACGCAGTATTTT.

The chain uses TRBV28 and TRBJ2-2, with D unresolved. With 6 bases removed from V and 2 bases from J, the gap between germline ends came to 13 bases. Germline V gene sequence: CDR1 MDHEN, CDR2 SYDVKM. The CDR3 consists of 15 residues. CDR3 in DNA: TGTGCCAGCAGCCAATTGGGCACAAACACCGGGGAGCTGTTTTTT. Translation: CASSQLGTNTGELFF. The whole variable domain, filled in from reference TRBV28 and TRBJ2-2, reads DVKVTQSSRYLVKRTGEKVFLECVQDMDHENMFWYRQDPGLGLRLIYFSYDVKMKEKGDIPEGYSVSREKKERFSLILESASTNQTSMYLCASSQLGTNTGELFFGEGSRLTVL.

This chain joins TRBV19 and TRBJ1-5; TRBD1 matches 7 bases. Germline V gene data show CDR1 as LNHDA and CDR2 as SQIVND (reference sequence). Trimming at V came to 3 bases and at J to 5 bases, leaving 7 bases not matched to a gene. The CDR3 covers 15 residues. The DNA of the CDR3 is TGTGCCAGTAGTATCGACAGGGAGATTCATCAGCCCCAGCATTTT. Translated, it gives CASSIDREIHQPQHF.

This chain links TRBV11-2 with TRBJ2-7; 9 nucleotides match TRBD2. V dropped 2 bases and J dropped 5; count of bases not matched to a gene: 10. The CDR3 extends over 16 amino acids. Germline lookup yields CDR1 SGHAT and CDR2 FQNNGV. In DNA, the CDR3 is TGTGCCAGCAGCTTAAAGGGCCTTAGCGGGAGCGACGAGCAGTACTTC. Translation: CASSLKGLSGSDEQYF.

This chain links TRBV19 with TRBJ2-7; possibly TRBD1 for D (6 bases). The CDR3 has 13 residues. V dropped 6 bases and J dropped 4 bases, with 13 bases sitting between them. Germline assignment: CDR1 LNHDA and CDR2 SQIVND (reference sequence). The CDR3 nucleotides read TGTGCCAGTAGAAGGACAGAGCTTTACGAGCAGTACTTC. This gives the protein CASRRTELYEQYF. Variable domain in full (rest from reference TRBV19 and TRBJ2-7): DGGITQSPKYLFRKEGQNVTLSCEQNLNHDAMYWYRQDPGQGLRLIYYSQIVNDFQKGDIAEGYSVSREKKESFPLTVTSAQKNPTAFYLCASRRTELYEQYFGPGTRLTVT.

V is TRBV5-8 and J is TRBJ2-5, with 11 bases identical to TRBD2. The junction had 3 bases not matched to a gene; V was cut back by 2 bases and J by 3 bases. Germline CDR1 is SGHTS and CDR2 is YDEGEE. The CDR3 spans 15 residues. Written as DNA, the CDR3 is TGTGCCAGCAGCTTACTAGCGGGAGTTAAAGAGACCCAGTACTTC. It codes for CASSLLAGVKETQYF.

This chain uses TRBV5-5 with TRBJ2-4; 8 nucleotides line up with TRBD1. CDR3 length: 14 amino acids. J was trimmed by 7 bases and V by 1 base; bases with no gene match: 4. CDR1 is SGHKS and CDR2 is YYEKEE in the germline V gene (reference sequence). The chain's CDR3 is CASSLTTGGNIQYF. Written as DNA, the CDR3 is TGTGCCAGCAGCTTGACAACAGGGGGGAACATTCAGTACTTC.

This rearrangement joins TRBV5-5 to TRBJ2-5; possible D gene TRBD2, 6 bases. Matching the DNA end better, TRBJ2-7 makes the J call doubtful. The CDR3 loop spans 16 amino acids. From germline, CDR1 is SGHKS and CDR2 YYEKEE (reference sequence). In DNA, the CDR3 is TGTGCCAGCAGCTTGCGTCAGTCGGGAGTAGCCTACGAGCAGTACTTC. It is translated as CASSLRQSGVAYEQYF.

The CDR3 is CASSEGGGDVETQYF. CDR3 nucleotide sequence: TGTGCCAGCAGTGAAGGAGGGGGGGACGTGGAGACCCAGTACTTC. The chain has TRBV6-1 and TRBJ2-5; possibly TRBD2 for D (7 bases). This CDR3 comprises 15 residues. Germline loops: CDR1 MNHNS, CDR2 SASEGT. V lost 1 base and J lost 5, with 14 bases in between.

This chain uses TRBV14 with TRBJ2-3; tentative D call: TRBD2 (6 bases). The CDR3 loop spans 15 amino acids. The V end was cut by 2 bases, the J end by 0 bases, with 9 bases between. In germline, CDR1 is SGHDN, CDR2 FVKESK. CDR3 amino acids: CASSQFGTSTDTQYF. Written as DNA, the CDR3 is TGTGCCAGCAGCCAATTCGGGACTAGCACAGATACGCAGTATTTT.

The rearrangement uses TRBV19 and TRBJ1-1, with a tentative D call TRBD1 (6 bases). Trimming removed 5 bases at V and 5 bases at J, with 18 bases between. CDR1 and CDR2 (germline): LNHDA, SQIVND (reference sequence). The CDR3 has 15 residues. This CDR3 is CASSRQVVAGTEAFF. The CDR3 bases are TGTGCCAGTAGTCGACAGGTGGTCGCGGGTACTGAAGCTTTCTTT.

The V gene is TRBV6-5, the J gene TRBJ2-7; 10 positions match TRBD1. The CDR3 consists of 13 residues. Germline CDR1 is MNHEY and CDR2 is SVGAGI. With V trimmed by 6 bases and J by 2 bases, 1 base remained unmatched. CDR3 sequence: CASRDRGTYEQYF. The DNA of the CDR3 is TGTGCCAGCAGGGACAGGGGGACCTACGAGCAGTACTTC.

This chain connects TRBV5-1 to TRBJ2-5; 7 nucleotides line up with TRBD1. The J call is doubtful: the DNA matches TRBJ2-7 better. The length of the CDR3 is 14 residues. Germline V gives CDR1 SGHRS, CDR2 YFSETQ. The CDR3 spells CASSLRQGDYEQYF. The CDR3 region has the DNA TGCGCCAGCAGCTTGCGGCAGGGGGATTACGAGCAGTACTTC.

This chain uses TRBV30 with TRBJ2-4, with 11 bases identical to TRBD2. This CDR3 region has 13 residues. Unmatched junction bases numbered 4, after V lost 3 bases and J lost 9 bases. Per the germline V gene, CDR1 is GTSNPN and CDR2 is SVGIG (reference sequence). DNA for the CDR3: TGTGCCTGGAGCCCGACTAGCGGGATCATTCAGTACTTC. The encoded protein is CAWSPTSGIIQYF.

The chain is built from TRBV5-5 and TRBJ2-7; a weak D match, TRBD2 (5 bases). CDR1 and CDR2 from the germline V gene are SGHKS and YYEKEE (reference sequence). Between the trimmed V and J ends, which lost 4 bases and 3 bases, there was a span of 17 bases. This CDR3 contains 15 residues. CDR3 amino acids: CASSGRVGASYEQYF. The CDR3 DNA is TGTGCCAGCAGCGGGAGAGTCGGCGCCAGCTACGAGCAGTACTTC. Filled out from reference TRBV5-5 and TRBJ2-7, the complete variable domain reads DAGVTQSPTHLIKTRGQQVTLRCSPISGHKSVSWYQQVLGQGPQFIFQYYEKEERGRGNFPDRFSARQFPNYSSELNVNALLLGDSALYLCASSGRVGASYEQYFGPGTRLTVT.

The V call is TRBV18, the J call TRBJ2-3; 8 bases agree with TRBD1. Germline V gene sequence: CDR1 KGHSH, CDR2 LQKENI. CDR3 size: 15 residues. With 3 bases clipped from V and 5 bases from J, the junction kept 7 bases outside the gene matches. The CDR3 DNA is TGTGCCAGCTCACCGGTCAGGGGGCTAAGAGATACGCAGTATTTT. Translating gives CASSPVRGLRDTQYF.

The genes are TRBV4-1 and TRBJ1-1; unclear D gene. V lost 4 bases and J lost 1, with 22 bases in between. The CDR3 runs to 18 residues. Germline CDR1 MGHRA, CDR2 YSYEKL. The CDR3 sequence: CASSPERGLTGENTEAFF. The CDR3 DNA reads as TGCGCCAGCAGCCCAGAACGGGGTCTTACCGGGGAGAACACTGAAGCTTTCTTT.

The rearrangement joins TRBV6-5 to TRBJ1-1; D is unclear. Trimming stripped 8 bases from V and 1 base from J, with 11 bases between. There are 13 residues in the CDR3. Germline CDR1 reads MNHEY; CDR2 reads SVGAGI. CDR3 DNA: TGTGCCAGCTTCCCCTCACAGAACACTGAAGCTTTCTTT. The encoded protein is CASFPSQNTEAFF.

The gene calls are TRBV29-1 and TRBJ1-1; D uncertain. V shed 7 bases and J shed 7 bases, with 13 bases lying between them. The CDR3 consists of 11 residues. CDR1 SQVTM and CDR2 ANQGSEA come from the germline V gene. The CDR3 sequence: CSAQSQNEAFF. The CDR3 DNA reads as TGCAGCGCCCAGTCCCAAAATGAAGCTTTCTTT.

This clone was seen a handful of times. The chain recombines TRBV7-9 with TRBJ2-7, with unresolved D. This CDR3 is 16 amino acids long. With 6 bases removed from V and 2 bases from J, the gap between germline ends came to 20 bases. Germline V gene sequence: CDR1 SEHNR, CDR2 FQNEAQ (reference sequence). The CDR3 is CASSQANEKTAYEQYF. The CDR3 nucleotides are TGTGCCAGCAGTCAGGCGAATGAGAAGACGGCCTACGAGCAGTACTTC.

This chain connects TRBV28 to TRBJ2-5, with TRBD1 as a possible D gene (5 bases). Germline V gene sequence: CDR1 MDHEN, CDR2 SYDVKM. The V end lost 6 bases, the J end lost 5 bases, and 10 bases lay between the germline ends. There are 12 residues in the CDR3. This chain's CDR3 is CASRGLQETQYF. CDR3 DNA: TGTGCCAGCAGGGGGCTTCAGGAGACCCAGTACTTC.

Concerning this clone: At one end, the junction sequence differs from germline, possibly due to a read error. This specimen includes other DNA sequences encoding the same CDR3. The chain combines TRBV5-1 with TRBJ2-5; D might be TRBD1 (6 bases). The CDR3 is made up of 12 amino acids. Germline lookup yields CDR1 SGHRS and CDR2 YFSETQ. CDR3 in amino acids: CASSLGAETQYF. DNA for the CDR3: TGTGCCAGCAGCTTGGGGGCAGAGACCCAGTACTTC.

The CDR3 DNA follows: TGTGCCAGCAGCAAGCGACGGAGCCAAGAGACCCAGTACTTC. It is translated as CASSKRRSQETQYF. The J gene is TRBJ2-5, the V gene TRBV28; D is undetermined. The CDR3 consists of 14 residues. With 6 bases removed from V and 1 base from J, the gap between germline ends came to 12 bases. Per the germline V gene, CDR1 is MDHEN and CDR2 is SYDVKM.

The chain is built from TRBV11-1 and TRBJ2-2, with 10 bases matching TRBD1. Trimming at V came to 5 bases and at J to 5 bases, leaving 5 bases not matched to a gene. The length of the CDR3 is 15 residues. The germline CDR1 and CDR2 sequences are SGHAT and FQDESV (reference sequence). CDR3 in amino acids: CASSLGQGRTGELFF. The CDR3 coding sequence is TGTGCCAGCAGCCTGGGACAGGGGAGGACCGGGGAGCTGTTTTTT.

This clone turned up a few times. This chain joins TRBV6-1 and TRBJ2-1; D call uncertain. The V gene's germline CDR1 is MNHNS and CDR2 SASEGT. V shed 8 bases and J shed 8 bases, with 13 bases lying between them. This CDR3 comprises 12 residues. The DNA of the CDR3 is TGTGCCAGCGACCCGCAGGATCATGAGCAGTTCTTC. This gives the protein CASDPQDHEQFF.

This chain joins TRBV6-1 and TRBJ2-3, with 7 bases that match TRBD1. V shed 2 bases, J shed 5 bases, and the junction held 4 bases outside the gene matches. The CDR3 has 14 residues. Germline CDR1 MNHNS, CDR2 SASEGT. The CDR3 is CASSEHYRGDTQYF. The CDR3, as DNA: TGTGCCAGCAGTGAACACTACAGGGGAGATACGCAGTATTTT.

The rearrangement links TRBV28 to TRBJ1-2; 8 bases are a match to TRBD1. Germline CDR1 MDHEN, CDR2 SYDVKM. V shed 5 bases and J 7 bases; nucleotides not matched to a gene: 9. The CDR3 has 14 amino acids. The CDR3 protein is CASSTGQARRGYTF. CDR3 in DNA: TGTGCCAGCAGTACGGGACAGGCCCGACGTGGCTACACCTTC.

The V gene is TRBV21-1, the J gene TRBJ2-7; TRBD2 reflects the table's D call only, with no check against the DNA. TRBV21-1 is given as a pseudogene. The length of the CDR3 is 17 residues. CDR3 sequence reads: CASKGLRWGHLNDEQYF. DNA for the CDR3: TGTGCCAGCAAGGGACTACGATGGGGCCATTTGAACGACGAGCAGTACTTC.

This clone was recorded only once. The V gene is TRBV27, the J gene TRBJ2-1; 12 nucleotides align to TRBD2. Looked up from germline, CDR1 is MNHEY and CDR2 is SMNVEV (reference sequence). This CDR3 has 14 amino acids. V shed 6 bases, J shed 7 bases, and the junction held 4 bases outside the gene matches. CDR3: CASRTSGRQNEQFF. DNA for the CDR3: TGTGCCAGCAGAACTAGCGGGAGGCAGAATGAGCAGTTCTTC.

This clone was found a few times. The rearrangement joins TRBV9 to TRBJ2-7; D not certain. The germline V gene encodes CDR1 SGDLS and CDR2 YYNGEE. V was clipped by 7 bases and J by 7 bases, with 18 bases between them. CDR3 length equals 13 residues. The CDR3 sequence: CASGPPNTNEQYF. For the CDR3, the DNA is TGTGCCAGCGGTCCCCCAAACACTAATGAGCAGTACTTC.

The rearrangement uses TRBV6-6 and TRBJ2-5; 7 bases are a match to TRBD2. J was trimmed by 2 bases and V by 4 bases; bases with no gene match: 7. The CDR3 has 15 residues. Germline loops: CDR1 MNHNY, CDR2 SVGAGI (reference sequence). In DNA, the CDR3 is TGTGCCAGCAGTTTCCGCGGGGGTATTCAAGAGACCCAGTACTTC. Translation: CASSFRGGIQETQYF.